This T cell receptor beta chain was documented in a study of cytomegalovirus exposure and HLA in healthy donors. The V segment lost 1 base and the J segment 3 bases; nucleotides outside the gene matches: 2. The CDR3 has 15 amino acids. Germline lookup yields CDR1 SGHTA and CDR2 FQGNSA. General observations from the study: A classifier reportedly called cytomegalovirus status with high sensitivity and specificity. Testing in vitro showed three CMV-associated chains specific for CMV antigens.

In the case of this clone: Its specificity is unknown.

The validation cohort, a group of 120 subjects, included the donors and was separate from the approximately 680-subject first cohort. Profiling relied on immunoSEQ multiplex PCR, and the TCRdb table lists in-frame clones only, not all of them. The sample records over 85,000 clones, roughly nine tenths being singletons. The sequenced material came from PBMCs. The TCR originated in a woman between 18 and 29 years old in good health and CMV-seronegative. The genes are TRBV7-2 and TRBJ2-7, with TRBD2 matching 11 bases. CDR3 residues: CASSLVAGGFYEQYF. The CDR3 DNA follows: TGTGCCAGCAGCTTAGTAGCGGGAGGGTTCTACGAGCAGTACTTC.